One and the same sample provided the 27 T cell receptor beta chains below, sequenced in a study of cytomegalovirus exposure and HLA in healthy donors. Primers for the PCR totalled 60 Vbeta and 13 Jbeta. Assay: immunoSEQ multiplex PCR; the TCRdb copy retains only in-frame clones and omits some. Found here are around 100,000 clones, 82% of them singletons; the top ten hold roughly 2.5%. Input material: PBMCs. The receptors were sampled from a woman aged 18-29 years in good health and CMV-seronegative.

The chain carries TRBV7-2 and TRBJ1-3; possible D gene TRBD1, 5 bases. Trimming took 1 base from V and 4 from J, leaving 11 bases between them. CDR1 is SGHTA, CDR2 FQGNSA, per germline. The CDR3 length is 15 residues. The CDR3 DNA reads TGTGCCAGCAGCTTAGGGCAGGGCGGAGGAAACACCATATATTTT. Protein: CASSLGQGGGNTIYF.

This clone was seen more than once but under ten times. At one end the junction does not follow the germline gene, possibly because of a read error. The chain is built from TRBV7-7 and TRBJ2-1; 10 nucleotides match TRBD2. The CDR3 is 15 residues long. Germline values: CDR1 SSHAT, CDR2 FNYEAQ (reference sequence). Here the CDR3 DNA reads TGTGCTAGCAGCCCGCAGCGGGAGGGCTACAATGAGCAGTTCTTC. It encodes CASSPQREGYNEQFF.

The CDR3 DNA reads as TGCGCCAGCAGCCAAGACTTACTCGGGCAGGGGGCTAGAGATACGCAGTATTTT. Its translation is CASSQDLLGQGARDTQYF. The gene calls are TRBV4-3 and TRBJ2-3, with TRBD1 identical over 8 bases. With 0 bases clipped from V and 5 bases from J, the junction kept 13 bases outside the gene matches. This CDR3 region has 18 residues. Germline lookup yields CDR1 LGHNA and CDR2 YSLEER.

As DNA, the CDR3 is TGCGCCAGCAGCTTGGCCGAAGCGGGAGGATTATACAATGAGCAGTTCTTC. Translation gives CASSLAEAGGLYNEQFF. The chain is built from TRBV5-1 and TRBJ2-1, with TRBD2 matching 9 bases. V was pared by 0 bases and J by 4 bases, with 8 bases of the junction left unmatched. Germline V lookup: CDR1 SGHRS, CDR2 YFSETQ. The CDR3 has 17 residues.

This clone turned up a few times. V and J are TRBV9 and TRBJ2-1; 10 bases fit TRBD2. The CDR3 is made up of 15 amino acids. Germline-derived CDR1 and CDR2 are SGDLS and YYNGEE. V was pared by 4 bases and J by 8 bases, with 9 bases of the junction left unmatched. The CDR3 bases are TGTGCCAGCAGCATCAGCGGGGGGGCCGGGGATGAGCAGTTCTTC. Amino acids: CASSISGGAGDEQFF.

This chain uses TRBV19 with TRBJ1-5; maybe TRBD1 (6 bases). Germline assignment: CDR1 LNHDA and CDR2 SQIVND (reference sequence). The CDR3 extends over 21 amino acids. The V gene lost 1 base and the J gene lost 2 bases, with 27 bases spanning the gap. DNA of the CDR3: TGTGCCAGTAGTATAGGCCGGGGGGGGCCCCAAACAGAGGTCGGCAATCAGCCCCAGCATTTT. Translation gives CASSIGRGGPQTEVGNQPQHF.

This clone was seen once. The chain couples TRBV6-1 to TRBJ1-5; 11 positions match TRBD1. The CDR3 sequence is 15 residues long. The V gene's germline CDR1 is MNHNS and CDR2 SASEGT. Losses at the gene ends were 6 bases for V and 7 bases for J; bases not matched to a gene: 8. CDR3 amino acids: CASRSGQGARQPQHF. As DNA, the CDR3 is TGTGCCAGCAGGAGCGGACAGGGGGCAAGACAGCCCCAGCATTTT.

The gene calls are TRBV20-1 and TRBJ2-7; D ambiguous. V lost 3 bases and J 2 bases, leaving 5 bases between the germline ends. Germline V gene data show CDR1 as DFQATT and CDR2 as SNEGSKA (reference sequence). The CDR3 extends over 11 amino acids. CDR3 in DNA: TGCAGTGCTAGGGCGGCCTACGAGCAGTACTTC. As protein: CSARAAYEQYF.

There are a few counts of this clone. This sequence joins TRBV5-8 and TRBJ1-2; weak D call: TRBD1 (6 bases). CDR1 is SGHTS and CDR2 is YDEGEE in the germline V gene. V dropped 4 bases and J dropped 5 bases, with 9 bases sitting between them. The CDR3 spans 12 residues. The CDR3 DNA reads as TGTGCCAGCAGCCCTGGACAGTATGGCTACACCTTC. Encoded protein: CASSPGQYGYTF.

This chain connects TRBV4-3 to TRBJ2-3; D gene unclear. Per the germline V gene, CDR1 is LGHNA and CDR2 is YSLEER. The CDR3 contains 14 residues. V lost 0 bases to trimming and J lost 1 base, with 5 bases between them. The CDR3 loop is CASSQDQGTDTQYF. DNA of the CDR3: TGCGCCAGCAGCCAAGACCAGGGCACAGATACGCAGTATTTT.

This clone has more than one count but fewer than ten. The chain's CDR3 is CASSGSGVLTEAFF. In DNA, the CDR3 is TGTGCCAGCAGTGGCTCAGGGGTGCTCACTGAAGCTTTCTTT. The V call is TRBV25-1, the J call TRBJ1-1; possible D gene TRBD1, 6 bases. CDR3 length: 14 amino acids. V shed 4 bases and J shed 4 bases, with 13 bases lying between them. From germline, CDR1 is MGHDK and CDR2 SYGVNS.

The CDR3 region has the DNA TGTGCCTGGAGTGTGACAGGGGGCGAGAATGGCTACACCTTC. It codes for CAWSVTGGENGYTF. The chain combines TRBV30 with TRBJ1-2; 10 bases align to TRBD1. CDR1 GTSNPN and CDR2 SVGIG come from the germline V gene (reference sequence). Germline trimming cut 0 bases from V and 6 bases from J; bases unmatched to any gene: 4. The CDR3 has 14 amino acids.

This clone was picked up one time. V usage is TRBV5-1 and J usage is TRBJ1-3; the D gene is possibly TRBD1 (6 bases). The V gene's germline CDR1 is SGHRS and CDR2 YFSETQ. V was trimmed by 2 bases and J by 8 bases, leaving 14 bases between them. The CDR3 has 14 amino acids. The CDR3: CASSFDSEGDTIYF. CDR3 in DNA: TGCGCCAGCAGCTTTGACAGCGAGGGGGACACCATATATTTT. Full variable domain (remainder filled in from reference TRBV5-1 and TRBJ1-3): KAGVTQTPRYLIKTRGQQVTLSCSPISGHRSVSWYQQTPGQGLQFLFEYFSETQRNKGNFPGRFSGRQFSNSRSEMNVSTLELGDSALYLCASSFDSEGDTIYFGEGSWLTVV.

The V gene is TRBV7-2, the J gene TRBJ1-2; 7 bases map to TRBD1. Trimming cost V 5 bases and J 8 bases; bases outside gene matches: 14. Germline V gene lookup returns CDR1 SGHTA and CDR2 FQGNSA. The length of the CDR3 is 15 residues. The chain's CDR3 is CASSGRDSPGSGYTF. For the CDR3, the DNA is TGTGCCAGCAGCGGCCGGGACAGCCCCGGCAGCGGCTACACCTTC.

This chain links TRBV28 with TRBJ2-3; TRBD1 might be the D (6 bases). Trimming shortened V by 2 bases and J by 3 bases, and 15 bases separated the two germline ends. This CDR3 is 16 amino acids long. Germline CDR1 and CDR2: MDHEN and SYDVKM. Written as DNA, the CDR3 is TGTGCCAGCAGTTTAGGTGTGGGACAAGTAACAGATACGCAGTATTTT. It encodes CASSLGVGQVTDTQYF.

This chain links TRBV7-2 with TRBJ2-5, with D maybe TRBD2 (6 bases). The V end was cut by 1 base, the J end by 2 bases, with 14 bases between. Germline-derived CDR1 and CDR2 are SGHTA and FQGNSA. CDR3 length: 16 residues. This CDR3 reads CASSLESGRRQETQYF. CDR3 DNA: TGTGCCAGCAGCTTAGAAAGCGGGCGAAGGCAAGAGACCCAGTACTTC.

This clone was found once. The J gene is TRBJ2-6, the V gene TRBV18; a weak D match, TRBD1 (6 bases). The V gene lost 6 bases and the J gene lost 0 bases, with 18 bases spanning the gap. Germline assignment: CDR1 KGHSH and CDR2 LQKENI. This CDR3 has 18 residues. CDR3 DNA: TGTGCCAGCTCCCGTTGGGACATAGCTTCCTCTGGGGCCAACGTCCTGACTTTC. Amino acid sequence: CASSRWDIASSGANVLTF.

V gene TRBV25-1 combines with J gene TRBJ1-2; the match to TRBD1 covers 9 bases. Germline CDR1 and CDR2: MGHDK and SYGVNS. J was trimmed by 2 bases and V by 8 bases; bases with no gene match: 6. This CDR3 has 14 residues. In DNA, the CDR3 is TGTGCCAGCGCCAGGACAGGGGTAAACTATGGCTACACCTTC. Translating gives CASARTGVNYGYTF.

This chain uses TRBV27 with TRBJ1-4; TRBD1 matches 9 bases. The germline CDR1 and CDR2 sequences are MNHEY and SMNVEV (reference sequence). Trimming cost V 5 bases and J 7 bases; bases outside gene matches: 8. This CDR3 has 15 amino acids. CDR3 coding DNA: TGTGCCAGCAGTCCTCTACAGGGGGCTTTTGAAAAACTGTTTTTT. It yields the protein CASSPLQGAFEKLFF. Based on the CDR3 plus reference TRBV27 and TRBJ1-4, the full variable domain is EAQVTQNPRYLITVTGKKLTVTCSQNMNHEYMSWYRQDPGLGLRQIYYSMNVEVTDKGDVPEGYKVSRKEKRNFPLILESPSPNQTSLYFCASSPLQGAFEKLFFGSGTQLSVL.

The rearrangement joins TRBV11-2 to TRBJ2-1, with D possibly matching TRBD2 (5 bases). V was pared by 5 bases and J by 7 bases, with 9 bases between. Germline CDR1 and CDR2: SGHAT and FQNNGV. The CDR3 contains 12 residues. CDR3 DNA: TGTGCCAGCAGCCCAAGCGGTAATGAGCAGTTCTTC. Its translation is CASSPSGNEQFF.

The J gene is TRBJ1-5, the V gene TRBV28, with a tentative D call TRBD1 (6 bases). V was trimmed by 8 bases and J by 1 base, leaving 12 bases between them. Germline assignment: CDR1 MDHEN and CDR2 SYDVKM. The CDR3 length is 14 residues. The CDR3: CASLDRRSNQPQHF. As DNA, the CDR3 is TGTGCCAGCCTTGACAGGAGAAGCAATCAGCCCCAGCATTTT.

The chain carries TRBV19 and TRBJ1-6; TRBD1 is a possible D gene (6 bases). The CDR3 totals 16 residues. V lost 4 bases, J lost 7 bases, and 17 bases lay in between. Germline CDR1 and CDR2: LNHDA and SQIVND (reference sequence). CDR3 in DNA: TGTGCCAGTAGTAAATTCGGGTGGGACAAGAATTCACCCCTCCACTTT. Encoded protein: CASSKFGWDKNSPLHF.

J is TRBJ2-3 and V is TRBV5-1; a possible D gene is TRBD1 (5 bases). The CDR3 is 12 residues long. CDR1 is SGHRS, CDR2 YFSETQ, per germline. V dropped 3 bases and J dropped 4 bases, with 6 bases sitting between them. The CDR3 region is CASSSGSDTQYF. The CDR3 DNA is TGCGCCAGCAGCTCAGGGTCAGATACGCAGTATTTT.

The chain combines TRBV7-2 with TRBJ2-7; 10 bases align to TRBD2. V lost 2 bases to trimming and J lost 5 bases; unmatched junction nucleotides: 6. The CDR3 is made up of 15 amino acids. Germline CDR1 SGHTA, CDR2 FQGNSA. Here the CDR3 DNA reads TGTGCCAGCAGCTTAATGCAGCGGGAGGGCAACGAGCAGTACTTC. As protein: CASSLMQREGNEQYF.

The chain couples TRBV6-1 to TRBJ2-7; 7 bases line up with TRBD2. Germline V gives CDR1 MNHNS, CDR2 SASEGT. Trimming removed 5 bases from V and 4 bases from J; junction bases left unmatched: 5. The CDR3 consists of 13 residues. CDR3 sequence reads: CASSLTSRYEQYF. The CDR3 DNA follows: TGTGCCAGCAGTCTGACTAGCAGGTACGAGCAGTACTTC.

J is TRBJ1-2 and V is TRBV18; D is unresolved. The length of the CDR3 is 11 residues. Trimming stripped 2 bases from V and 8 bases from J, with 6 bases between. CDR1 is KGHSH, CDR2 LQKENI, per germline. In DNA form, the CDR3 reads TGTGCCAGCTCACCAGATGAGGGCTACACCTTC. Residues: CASSPDEGYTF.

The chain links TRBV28 to TRBJ1-2, with D uncertain. The CDR3 sequence is 11 residues long. Germline assignment: CDR1 MDHEN and CDR2 SYDVKM. Trimming took off 6 bases at V and 8 bases at J, with 10 bases between the two ends. CDR3 DNA: TGTGCCAGCAGGGAGGGAAGGGGCTACACCTTC. Its protein product is CASREGRGYTF.